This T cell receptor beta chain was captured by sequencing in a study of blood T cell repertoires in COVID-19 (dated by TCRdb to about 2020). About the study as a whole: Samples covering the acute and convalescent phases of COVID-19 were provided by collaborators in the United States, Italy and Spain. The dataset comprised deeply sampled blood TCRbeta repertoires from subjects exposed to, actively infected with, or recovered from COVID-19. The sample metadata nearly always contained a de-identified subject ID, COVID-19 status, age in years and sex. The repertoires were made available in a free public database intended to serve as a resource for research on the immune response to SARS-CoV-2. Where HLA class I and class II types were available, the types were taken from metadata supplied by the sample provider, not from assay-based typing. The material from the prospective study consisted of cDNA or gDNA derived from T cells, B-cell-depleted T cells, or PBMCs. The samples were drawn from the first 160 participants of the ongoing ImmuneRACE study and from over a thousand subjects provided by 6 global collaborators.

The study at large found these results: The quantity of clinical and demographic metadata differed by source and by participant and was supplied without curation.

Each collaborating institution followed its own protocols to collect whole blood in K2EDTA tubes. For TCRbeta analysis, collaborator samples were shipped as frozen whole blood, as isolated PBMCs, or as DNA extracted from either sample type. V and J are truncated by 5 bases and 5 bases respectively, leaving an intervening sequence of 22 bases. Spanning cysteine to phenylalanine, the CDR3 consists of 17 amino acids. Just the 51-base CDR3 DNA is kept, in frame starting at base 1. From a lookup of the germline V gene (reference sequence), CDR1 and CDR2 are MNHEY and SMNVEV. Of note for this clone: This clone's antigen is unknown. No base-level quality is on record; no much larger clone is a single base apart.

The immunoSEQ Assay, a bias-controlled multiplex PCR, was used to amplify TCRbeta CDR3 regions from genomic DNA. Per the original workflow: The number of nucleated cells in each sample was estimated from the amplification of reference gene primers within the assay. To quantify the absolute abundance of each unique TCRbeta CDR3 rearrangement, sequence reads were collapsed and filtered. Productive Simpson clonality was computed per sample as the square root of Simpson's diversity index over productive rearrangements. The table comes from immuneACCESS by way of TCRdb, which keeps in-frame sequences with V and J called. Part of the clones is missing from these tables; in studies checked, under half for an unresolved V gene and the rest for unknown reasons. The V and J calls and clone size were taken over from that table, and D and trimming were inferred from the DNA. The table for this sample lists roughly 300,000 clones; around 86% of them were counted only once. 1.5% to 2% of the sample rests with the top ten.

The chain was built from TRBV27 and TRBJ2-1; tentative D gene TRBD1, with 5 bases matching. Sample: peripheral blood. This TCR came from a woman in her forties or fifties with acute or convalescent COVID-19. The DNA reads TGTGCCAGCAGTGGACCCGCCGTCTTTAGGGGAAACAATGAGCAGTTCTTC. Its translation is CASSGPAVFRGNNEQFF.